This TCR beta chain was recovered during a study of CD4 T cells in relation to SARS-CoV-2 and coronaviruses. Study results and limitations: SARS-CoV-2-driven expansion was significantly weaker in crossreactive than monoreactive clones. In around two thirds of donors, memory CD4+ clonotypes crossrecognized SARS-CoV-2 and at least one common cold coronavirus spike.

The table came from immunoSEQ multiplex PCR; TCRdb's copy has only in-frame clones and leaves some out. Among about 30,000 clones listed, 70% to 85% were seen once. Germline lookup yields CDR1 MDHEN and CDR2 SYDVKM. The V end lost 6 bases, the J end lost 2 bases, and 14 bases lay between the germline ends. The CDR3 loop spans 14 amino acids. The unexposed donors gave CD4+ T cells in about 2011-2018, prior to COVID-19. CD4+ T cells were isolated from the cells after 10 days of culture. Each well had 2 million to 2.5 million PBMCs in 5% human AB serum with IL-2. On days 3 and 7, cultures got half fresh IL-2 medium. Remarks on this clone: No antigen is known for it.

The sequence was obtained from a human donor in good health. Input material: CD4+ T cells from PBMCs, cultured in vitro. The chain uses TRBV28 and TRBJ2-7; D could derive from TRBD1 or TRBD2 (5 bases each). The CDR3 coding sequence is TGTGCCAGCAGGGGCCGGGGCCGTACCTACGAGCAGTACTTC. The encoded protein is CASRGRGRTYEQYF.